These 29 T cell receptor beta chains were all obtained from the same sample, sequenced in a study of T-cell reconstitution after alpha-beta-depleted transplantation in children. Preparation of the TCRbeta library used unique molecular identifiers. TCRdb re-analysed the PCR reads in MiXCR, keeping a single row per CDR3 protein. The profile shows around 600,000 distinct CDR3 sequences, approximately 10% of them singletons. The sample in question was PBMCs from the stem cell graft donor, obtained from the stem cell graft. These receptors were taken from a human donor who donated a stem cell graft to a child with acute myeloid leukemia.

The chain recombines TRBV12-3 or TRBV12-4 with TRBJ2-7; D unclear. The CDR3 is made up of 12 amino acids. V was cut by 2 bases and J by 12 bases, with 14 bases left in between. The CDR3 loop reads CASSLKVAQAYF. As DNA, the CDR3 is TGTGCCAGCAGTTTAAAGGTCGCCCAAGCGTACTTC.

This clonotype came up many times. The gene calls are TRBV5-1 and TRBJ1-1; possible D gene TRBD1, 6 bases. Trimming took 2 bases from V and 8 from J, leaving 13 bases between them. The germline V gene encodes CDR1 SGHRS and CDR2 YFSETQ. The CDR3 totals 13 residues. The CDR3 spells CASSLNRELEAFF. The DNA for the CDR3 is TGCGCCAGCAGCTTAAACAGGGAATTGGAAGCTTTCTTT.

This clonotype was seen more than once but under ten times. The chain recombines TRBV11-1 with TRBJ2-1; TRBD2 agrees at 13 bases. The CDR3 is 19 residues long. The V gene end was trimmed by 1 base and the J gene end by 12 bases; junction bases not matched to a gene: 18. CDR1 is SGHAT, CDR2 FQDESV, per germline (reference sequence). CDR3 coding DNA: TGTGCCAGCAGCTTAGGCAGGGGGCAACCGGGACTAGCGGGACCGTGGCAGTTCTTC. Protein product: CASSLGRGQPGLAGPWQFF.

This clonotype was picked up a small number of times. The chain employs TRBV3-1 and TRBJ1-1; D not resolved. The V and J ends lost 1 base and 5 bases respectively, with 11 bases between them. The germline CDR1 and CDR2 sequences are LGHDT and YNNKEL (reference sequence). This CDR3 spans 14 amino acids. CDR3 nucleotides: TGTGCCAGCAGCCAAGTAGGAAAGTGGACTGAAGCTTTCTTT. This translates into CASSQVGKWTEAFF.

A few counts support this clonotype. The rearrangement links TRBV5-1 to TRBJ2-7; 8 bases line up with TRBD1. The CDR3 extends over 15 amino acids. From germline, CDR1 is SGHRS and CDR2 YFSETQ. V trimming: 0 bases; J trimming: 5 bases; junction bases outside the gene matches: 7. The DNA for the CDR3 is TGCGCCAGCAGCTTGGCAGGACAGGGCGTCAACGAGCAGTACTTC. As protein: CASSLAGQGVNEQYF.

The sample holds a few counts of this clonotype. V and J are TRBV6-2 or TRBV6-3 and TRBJ2-7; D is possibly TRBD2 (5 bases). This CDR3 is 15 amino acids long. V lost 1 base and J 2 bases, leaving 12 bases between the germline ends. CDR1 MNHEY and CDR2 SVGEGT come from the germline V gene. CDR3 DNA sequence: TGTGCCAGCAGTTACTTGTGGGAGTACCCCTACGAGCAGTACTTC. Encoded protein: CASSYLWEYPYEQYF.

This clonotype was counted at least ten times. J is TRBJ2-1 and V is TRBV9; the match to TRBD2 covers 8 bases. Germline assignment: CDR1 SGDLS and CDR2 YYNGEE. The trim removed 0 bases at V and 0 bases at J, leaving 11 bases unmatched. The CDR3 length is 19 residues. The CDR3 nucleotides are TGTGCCAGCAGCGTAGCAAACTGGGTAGCGGGAAGCTCCTACAATGAGCAGTTCTTC. Encoded protein: CASSVANWVAGSSYNEQFF.

Turning to this clonotype: Likely a read error: the CDR3 ends without its conserved phenylalanine or tryptophan. The V and J genes are TRBV7-2 and TRBJ2-2; D gene unclear. V lost 3 bases and J 5 bases, leaving 7 bases between the germline ends. This CDR3 has 13 residues. Germline values: CDR1 SGHTA, CDR2 FQGNSA. The CDR3, as DNA: TGTGCCAGCAGCTTGGCGGTTACCGGGGAGCTGTTTATT. Translation gives CASSLAVTGELFI.

This clonotype showed up many times. This chain links TRBV12-3 or TRBV12-4 with TRBJ1-5; D is undetermined. V lost 6 bases and J lost 3, with 12 bases in between. The CDR3 is 14 residues long. The CDR3: CASSDAGYNQPQHF. DNA of the CDR3: TGTGCCAGCAGCGACGCGGGCTACAATCAGCCCCAGCATTTT.

This clonotype was seen only a few times. The chain employs TRBV2 and TRBJ2-1; 8 positions match TRBD2. V was pared by 0 bases and J by 0 bases, with 4 bases of the junction left unmatched. CDR1 is SNHLY and CDR2 is FYNNEI in the germline V gene. The CDR3 extends over 17 amino acids. DNA for the CDR3: TGTGCCAGCAGTGAAGCGGGGAGCGGGAGCTCCTACAATGAGCAGTTCTTC. Amino acid sequence: CASSEAGSGSSYNEQFF. The variable domain in full, completed from reference TRBV2 and TRBJ2-1, reads EPEVTQTPSHQVTQMGQEVILRCVPISNHLYFYWYRQILGQKVEFLVSFYNNEISEKSEIFDDQFSVERPDGSNFTLKIRSTKLEDSAMYFCASSEAGSGSSYNEQFFGPGTRLTVL.

This clonotype was counted between two and nine times. This sequence joins TRBV7-3 and TRBJ1-1, with D possibly TRBD1 on 6 matching bases. The V end lost 2 bases, the J end lost 7 bases, and 20 bases lay between the germline ends. This CDR3 contains 16 residues. Germline CDR1 reads SGHTA; CDR2 reads FQGTGA. This chain's CDR3 is CASSLSGGRNKIEAFF. The DNA for the CDR3 is TGTGCCAGCAGCTTATCCGGGGGGCGAAATAAGATTGAAGCTTTCTTT.

This clonotype appeared many times. The chain recombines TRBV4-2 with TRBJ1-4; 7 nucleotides line up with TRBD1. The V segment lost 8 bases and the J segment 6 bases; nucleotides outside the gene matches: 12. The CDR3 is 15 amino acids. CDR1 and CDR2 (germline): LGHNA, YNFKEQ. Here the CDR3 DNA reads TGTGCCAGCCAACCTACCGGGACAGCTGATGAAAAACTGTTTTTT. This codes for CASQPTGTADEKLFF.

CDR3 amino acids: CSFSPGRRETQYF. The CDR3, as DNA: TGCAGCTTTTCCCCAGGGAGGCGAGAGACCCAGTACTTC. J is TRBJ2-5 and V is TRBV29-1; D may be TRBD2 (6 bases). The CDR3 consists of 13 residues. Germline V gene lookup returns CDR1 SQVTM and CDR2 ANQGSEA. Trimming cost V 8 bases and J 4 bases, with 17 bases left between them.

This clonotype was counted many times. The chain joins TRBV20-1 to TRBJ2-5, with 7 positions matching TRBD1. CDR1 DFQATT and CDR2 SNEGSKA come from the germline V gene (reference sequence). The V and J ends lost 1 base and 1 base, in that order; junction bases with no gene match: 9. This CDR3 region has 16 residues. The chain's CDR3 is CSARGGTANLQETQYF. DNA of the CDR3: TGCAGTGCTAGAGGAGGGACAGCCAACCTCCAAGAGACCCAGTACTTC.

This clonotype was observed at least ten times. CDR3 amino acids: CAIRLEGYNEQFF. The DNA of the CDR3 is TGTGCCATCAGGCTGGAGGGGTACAATGAGCAGTTCTTC. The chain combines TRBV10-3 with TRBJ2-1, with a weak D call TRBD2 (6 bases). Germline loops: CDR1 ENHRY, CDR2 SYGVKD. V lost 6 bases and J lost 4, with 10 bases in between. This CDR3 spans 13 amino acids.

This clonotype turned up a few times. The chain carries TRBV5-1 and TRBJ1-5; D is uncertain. CDR1 and CDR2 from the germline V gene are SGHRS and YFSETQ. This CDR3 has 13 amino acids. Between the trimmed V and J ends, which lost 4 bases and 3 bases, there was a span of 8 bases. The CDR3: CASSTGPNQPQHF. The CDR3 bases are TGCGCCAGCAGCACCGGTCCCAATCAGCCCCAGCATTTT.

The V and J genes are TRBV11-2 and TRBJ2-7, with 7 bases fitting TRBD2. Trimming at V came to 5 bases and at J to 0 bases, leaving 13 bases not matched to a gene. Germline V lookup: CDR1 SGHAT, CDR2 FQNNGV. The CDR3 has 17 amino acids. The CDR3 DNA sequence: TGTGCCAGCAGCCGAGCCGGGGGAGGGAGTTCCTCCTACGAGCAGTACTTC. Translated, it gives CASSRAGGGSSSYEQYF.

J is TRBJ1-1 and V is TRBV12-3 or TRBV12-4; 9 bases agree with TRBD1. Trimming at V came to 7 bases and at J to 0 bases, leaving 12 bases not matched to a gene. The CDR3 extends over 17 amino acids. The CDR3 spells CASKPTTGGGMNTEAFF. The CDR3 DNA reads as TGTGCCAGCAAACCCACAACAGGGGGCGGAATGAACACTGAAGCTTTCTTT.

V gene TRBV11-2 combines with J gene TRBJ2-5, with D tentatively TRBD2 (6 bases). The ends were cut back, 0 bases at V and 5 bases at J, with 16 bases in the middle. This CDR3 has 16 amino acids. CDR1 SGHAT and CDR2 FQNNGV come from the germline V gene. The CDR3, as DNA: TGTGCCAGCAGCTTAGATGGGGGAGGCCTGGGGGAGACCCAGTACTTC. Protein: CASSLDGGGLGETQYF.

This clonotype was found a few times. The chain employs TRBV29-1 and TRBJ1-3, with a tentative D call TRBD1 (6 bases). V lost 6 bases and J lost 0, with 12 bases in between. The CDR3 totals 14 residues. Germline CDR1 and CDR2: SQVTM and ANQGSEA. The CDR3 sequence: CSVEQGFSGNTIYF. The CDR3, as DNA: TGCAGCGTCGAGCAGGGGTTCTCTGGAAACACCATATATTTT.

The chain employs TRBV24-1 and TRBJ2-3; D possibly corresponds to TRBD1 (5 bases). The CDR3 totals 14 residues. The V end was cut by 7 bases, the J end by 0 bases, with 10 bases between. Germline CDR1 and CDR2: KGHDR and SFDVKD. The CDR3 nucleotides read TGTGCCACCAGCCAACAGGAGAGCACAGATACGCAGTATTTT. Its translation: CATSQQESTDTQYF.

This clonotype was counted between two and nine times. CDR3 loop: CASSLGPGVVETQYF. The CDR3 coding sequence is TGTGCCAGCAGTTTGGGCCCGGGGGTGGTGGAGACCCAGTACTTC. The genes are TRBV12-3 or TRBV12-4 and TRBJ2-5, with a tentative D call TRBD2 (6 bases). Trimming shortened V by 3 bases and J by 5 bases, and 16 bases separated the two germline ends. The CDR3 sequence is 15 residues long.

This clonotype came up a few times. The chain employs TRBV29-1 and TRBJ2-7; TRBD1 aligns across 7 bases. The CDR3 loop spans 11 amino acids. Germline V CDR1 and CDR2: SQVTM, ANQGSEA. The trim removed 7 bases at V and 7 bases at J, leaving 7 bases unmatched. CDR3 in DNA: TGCAGCGCGACAGGGCCTTGGGAGCAGTACTTC. Translating it yields CSATGPWEQYF.

Many counts were recorded for this clonotype. This chain links TRBV7-2 with TRBJ2-2, with TRBD2 as a possible D gene (6 bases). CDR1 and CDR2 from the germline V gene are SGHTA and FQGNSA. Trimming removed 6 bases at V and 0 bases at J, with 14 bases between. The CDR3 spans 16 residues. The CDR3 is CASSLLSGANTGELFF. In DNA form, the CDR3 reads TGTGCCAGCAGTCTGCTGTCGGGGGCGAACACCGGGGAGCTGTTTTTT.

The V gene is TRBV4-2, the J gene TRBJ2-5; 10 bases are shared with TRBD2. The CDR3 runs 16 residues. Germline CDR1 and CDR2: LGHNA and YNFKEQ. J was trimmed by 2 bases and V by 0 bases; bases with no gene match: 3. The CDR3 sequence is CASSQDGTSAQETQYF. The CDR3 bases are TGTGCCAGCAGCCAAGATGGGACTAGCGCACAAGAGACCCAGTACTTC.

This clonotype was seen many times. The rearrangement links TRBV12-3 or TRBV12-4 to TRBJ2-2; unclear D gene. V lost 6 bases to trimming and J lost 4 bases, with 6 bases between them. The CDR3 contains 12 residues. The DNA of the CDR3 is TGTGCCAGCAGCCCTGGCACCGGGGAGCTGTTTTTT. It codes for CASSPGTGELFF.

Comments on this clonotype: Possible read error: a much larger clone is one base away. This chain joins TRBV6-1 and TRBJ1-5, with 7 bases aligning to TRBD1. V gave up 7 bases and J gave up 1 base; unmatched junction bases: 7. This CDR3 is 15 amino acids long. CDR1 and CDR2 (germline): MNHNS, SASEGT. The CDR3 nucleotides are TGTGCCAGCATTCAGACCAGGGGGAGCAATCAGCCCCAGCATTTT. Its protein is CASIQTRGSNQPQHF.

This clonotype came up a few times. A read error may explain this, as a much larger clone is one base away. The chain links TRBV7-9 to TRBJ2-7, with 9 bases aligning to TRBD1. The CDR3 contains 14 residues. J lost 2 bases, V lost 5 bases, and 4 bases had no gene match. Germline CDR1 SEHNR, CDR2 FQNEAQ (reference sequence). CDR3 region: CASSRRTGAYEQYF. The CDR3 DNA reads as TGTGCCAGCAGCCGTCGGACAGGGGCCTACGAGCAGTACTTC.

The V gene is TRBV2, the J gene TRBJ2-2; D ambiguous. The V end was cut by 1 base, the J end by 4 bases, with 10 bases between. CDR1 is SNHLY, CDR2 FYNNEI, per germline. There are 15 residues in the CDR3. The CDR3 here is CASSEVAAGTGELFF. The CDR3 DNA reads TGTGCCAGCAGTGAAGTCGCGGCAGGCACCGGGGAGCTGTTTTTT. Based on the CDR3 plus reference TRBV2 and TRBJ2-2, the full variable domain is EPEVTQTPSHQVTQMGQEVILRCVPISNHLYFYWYRQILGQKVEFLVSFYNNEISEKSEIFDDQFSVERPDGSNFTLKIRSTKLEDSAMYFCASSEVAAGTGELFFGEGSRLTVL.